This T cell receptor (beta chain) is from a study of shared clonotypes between healthy human individuals. As originally analysed: Junction-only sequences produced by ImmunoSEQ had no quality scores, so filtering differed. Method: immunoSEQ multiplex PCR; TCRdb's copy keeps in-frame clones and lacks some. V and J calls and clone size are copied from that table; D and trimming were computed from the DNA. The data show hundreds of thousands of clones, about four fifths seen once. Every one of the donors was a Caucasian adult that lived in Nashville, Tennessee. When samples were unsorted, roughly 91 million PBMCs were used for genomic DNA. The germline CDR1 and CDR2 sequences are SGDLS and YYNGEE. The CDR3 loop spans 14 amino acids. With 0 bases removed from V and 2 bases from J, the gap between germline ends came to 9 bases.

This TCR was sampled from a woman in her forties in good health. Some clones in this sample may be carry-over from other donors' samples. Sample: PBMCs. The chain is built from TRBV9 and TRBJ2-7; D possibly matches TRBD1 or TRBD2 (5 bases each). The CDR3 coding sequence is TGTGCCAGCAGCGTAGAAGAGGGGCCCTACGAGCAGTACTTC. Translated: CASSVEEGPYEQYF.